This TCR beta chain was observed in a study of chronic HIV infection and antiretroviral therapy (dated by TCRdb to the mid-2010s). From the cysteine up to the phenylalanine, the CDR3 has a length of 15 residues. This entry keeps only the CDR3 DNA: 45 bases, framed from base 1. CDR1 and CDR2 are drawn from the germline V gene (reference sequence): MNHEY, SMNVEV. V and J lose 4 bases and 3 bases, and a span of 15 bases separates them. This clonotype appeared a few times. Its antigen remains undetermined. No qualities accompany the bases; no much larger clone lies one base away. The library relied on 5' RACE. The sample was run on an Illumina MiSeq. TCRdb cleaned the public reads at Q25 with fastp, built clones with MiXCR and kept in-frame beta chains. Rows matching on CDR3 protein sequence are summarized as one entry with the most common DNA and genes. For this sample there are under 55,000 distinct CDR3 sequences; about a fifth appear just once. The ten largest clones add up to about 2.7% of the sample.

The clonotype was recovered from an adult who had HIV and had not received antiretroviral therapy, or was an uninfected healthy control (not recorded which). The sequenced material came from peripheral blood. Here the chain combines TRBV27 and TRBJ1-2, with the identity of the D gene unclear. The nucleotides read TGTGCCAGCAGTTCTCGCTTGGGAAGCTACTATGGCTACACCTTC. It translates as CASSSRLGSYYGYTF.